Listed here are 23 T cell receptor beta chains from one sample, sequenced in a study of cytomegalovirus exposure and HLA in healthy donors. PCR was performed using 60 Vbeta and 13 Jbeta primers. Clones were read by immunoSEQ multiplex PCR, and TCRdb kept only the in-frame ones, dropping some. The table includes about 120,000 clones, about 74% detected once. The specimen sequenced was PBMCs. These receptors originate from a man aged 25-45 years in good health and CMV-seronegative.

The chain is built from TRBV20-1 and TRBJ2-4; D might be TRBD2 (6 bases). V was shortened by 6 bases and J by 15 bases, with 18 bases between the two germline ends. The CDR3 is made up of 11 amino acids. CDR1 is DFQATT, CDR2 SNEGSKA, per germline (reference sequence). Here the CDR3 DNA reads TGCAGTGCGACAACGACTAGTTACGGGTACTTC. Translating gives CSATTTSYGYF.

This clone was detected once. This chain uses TRBV7-8 with TRBJ2-7, with TRBD2 matching over 10 bases. Trimming removed 1 base from V and 5 bases from J; junction bases left unmatched: 5. CDR3 length: 15 residues. CDR1 is SGHVS, CDR2 FQNEAQ, per germline. DNA of the CDR3: TGTGCCAGCAGCTTAGTAGCGGGAGGCCCCCACGAGCAGTACTTC. Protein: CASSLVAGGPHEQYF.

V gene TRBV30 combines with J gene TRBJ2-7, with 15 bases that match TRBD2. Germline CDR1 reads GTSNPN; CDR2 reads SVGIG (reference sequence). Trimming removed 1 base from V and 2 bases from J; junction bases left unmatched: 6. The CDR3 runs 17 residues. Here the CDR3 reads CAWSEMWTSGGAYEQYF. The DNA for the CDR3 is TGTGCCTGGAGTGAGATGTGGACTAGCGGGGGGGCCTACGAGCAGTACTTC. Looking up the rest from reference TRBV30 and TRBJ2-7 gives the full variable domain: SQTIHQWPATLVQPVGSPLSLECTVEGTSNPNLYWYRQAAGRGLQLLFYSVGIGQISSEVPQNLSASRPQDRQFILSSKKLLLSDSGFYLCAWSEMWTSGGAYEQYFGPGTRLTVT.

The chain couples TRBV19 to TRBJ2-7; D may be TRBD1 (5 bases). Looked up from germline, CDR1 is LNHDA and CDR2 is SQIVND (reference sequence). V was clipped by 4 bases and J by 5 bases, with 6 bases between them. The CDR3 spans 11 residues. The CDR3 DNA sequence: TGTGCCAGTAGTAAAGGGGACGAGCAGTACTTC. It translates to CASSKGDEQYF.

This clone was seen a single time. The chain employs TRBV5-6 and TRBJ1-4; 10 bases line up with TRBD1. V lost 1 base to trimming and J lost 8 bases; unmatched junction nucleotides: 2. The CDR3 runs 14 residues. From germline, CDR1 is SGHDT and CDR2 YYEEEE. This CDR3 reads CASSLRTGGEKLFF. For the CDR3, the DNA is TGTGCCAGCAGCTTGAGGACAGGGGGAGAAAAACTGTTTTTT.

This clone appeared a single time. The chain has TRBV11-2 and TRBJ2-5; D is possibly TRBD1 (5 bases). The CDR3 length is 13 residues. Looked up from germline, CDR1 is SGHAT and CDR2 is FQNNGV. V was pared by 1 base and J by 5 bases, with 8 bases between. The CDR3 sequence is CASSLGTRETQYF. The CDR3 region has the DNA TGTGCCAGCAGCTTAGGGACACGGGAGACCCAGTACTTC.

This chain joins TRBV5-6 and TRBJ2-5; 9 nucleotides match TRBD1. The germline CDR1 and CDR2 sequences are SGHDT and YYEEEE. The CDR3 has 15 amino acids. After removal of 4 bases from V and 1 base from J, the junction contained 5 bases not matched to a gene. CDR3: CASSGGGQGQETQYF. For the CDR3, the DNA is TGTGCCAGCAGCGGGGGGGGACAGGGCCAAGAGACCCAGTACTTC.

V and J are TRBV18 and TRBJ1-5; D call uncertain. V was cut by 2 bases and J by 7 bases, with 12 bases left in between. This CDR3 has 14 amino acids. Germline V lookup: CDR1 KGHSH, CDR2 LQKENI. The DNA for the CDR3 is TGTGCCAGCTCACCATCGGTTGGTTGGCAGCCCCAGCATTTT. Its protein is CASSPSVGWQPQHF.

This rearrangement joins TRBV4-1 to TRBJ2-7; D is ambiguous. Germline values: CDR1 MGHRA, CDR2 YSYEKL. Trimming took off 0 bases at V and 4 bases at J, with 10 bases between the two ends. CDR3 length equals 14 residues. The CDR3 loop reads CASSQDADPYEQYF. For the CDR3, the DNA is TGCGCCAGCAGCCAAGATGCGGATCCTTACGAGCAGTACTTC.

This sequence joins TRBV9 and TRBJ2-1; D perhaps matches TRBD1 (6 bases). The V end was cut by 4 bases, the J end by 0 bases, with 14 bases between. Germline V CDR1 and CDR2: SGDLS, YYNGEE. CDR3 length equals 16 residues. CDR3 loop: CASSPGQLSSYNEQFF. DNA of the CDR3: TGTGCCAGCAGCCCCGGACAGTTGAGCTCCTACAATGAGCAGTTCTTC.

The chain employs TRBV7-9 and TRBJ2-2; a possible D gene is TRBD1 (6 bases). Trimming cost V 5 bases and J 0 bases, with 16 bases left between them. The CDR3 loop spans 17 amino acids. The V gene's germline CDR1 is SEHNR and CDR2 FQNEAQ (reference sequence). CDR3 protein: CASSTPPGTTNTGELFF. CDR3 bases: TGTGCCAGCAGCACGCCCCCGGGGACAACGAACACCGGGGAGCTGTTTTTT.

The V call is TRBV19, the J call TRBJ2-1; 7 bases map to TRBD1. The CDR3 spans 13 residues. V dropped 10 bases and J dropped 3; count of bases not matched to a gene: 6. Germline assignment: CDR1 LNHDA and CDR2 SQIVND (reference sequence). The CDR3 nucleotides are TGTGCCACCCAGGGACAGCTCTACAATGAGCAGTTCTTC. It codes for CATQGQLYNEQFF.

V is TRBV25-1 and J is TRBJ1-6, with a tentative D call TRBD1 (6 bases). V shed 6 bases and J shed 9 bases, with 15 bases lying between them. Germline assignment: CDR1 MGHDK and CDR2 SYGVNS. The CDR3 extends over 14 amino acids. CDR3 loop: CASSPDRQGSPLHF. The CDR3 nucleotides are TGTGCCAGCAGCCCCGACAGGCAGGGTTCACCCCTCCACTTT. Complete variable domain (other parts from reference TRBV25-1 and TRBJ1-6): EADIYQTPRYLVIGTGKKITLECSQTMGHDKMYWYQQDPGMELHLIHYSYGVNSTEKGDLSSESTVSRIRTEHFPLTLESARPSHTSQYLCASSPDRQGSPLHFGNGTRLTVT.

V usage is TRBV10-1 and J usage is TRBJ2-7, with D possibly matching TRBD1 (6 bases). V was shortened by 3 bases and J by 5 bases, with 8 bases between the two germline ends. The germline V gene encodes CDR1 WNHNN and CDR2 SYGVQD (reference sequence). The CDR3 runs 12 residues. The CDR3 sequence is CASSERTDEQYF. The DNA for the CDR3 is TGCGCCAGCAGTGAACGGACAGACGAGCAGTACTTC.

CDR3 bases: TGTGCCAGCAGCTTGGAGGGGGCGGCAGATACGCAGTATTTT. Amino acids: CASSLEGAADTQYF. The chain is built from TRBV11-2 and TRBJ2-3; perhaps TRBD1 as D (7 bases). The V and J ends lost 3 bases and 4 bases respectively, with 11 bases between them. The V gene's germline CDR1 is SGHAT and CDR2 FQNNGV. This CDR3 is built from 14 residues.

The chain joins TRBV10-1 to TRBJ2-7; TRBD2 matches 9 bases. The CDR3 runs 14 residues. V lost 5 bases and J lost 0; bases outside the gene matches: 2. Germline lookup yields CDR1 WNHNN and CDR2 SYGVQD (reference sequence). CDR3 in amino acids: CASSPAGGSYEQYF. Here the CDR3 DNA reads TGCGCCAGCAGTCCAGCGGGAGGCTCCTACGAGCAGTACTTC.

This clone was detected a few times. J is TRBJ1-1 and V is TRBV5-1; no clear D. V was cut by 4 bases and J by 1 base, with 8 bases left in between. This CDR3 comprises 13 residues. In germline, CDR1 is SGHRS, CDR2 YFSETQ. This CDR3 reads CASSMIRNTEAFF. For the CDR3, the DNA is TGCGCCAGCAGCATGATTAGGAACACTGAAGCTTTCTTT.

The chain links TRBV11-2 to TRBJ2-1; tentatively, D is TRBD2 (6 bases). CDR3 length equals 18 residues. V dropped 1 base and J dropped 6 bases, with 22 bases sitting between them. Germline CDR1 SGHAT, CDR2 FQNNGV. The CDR3: CASSLGRDSLRRANEQFF. As DNA, the CDR3 is TGTGCCAGCAGCTTAGGACGGGACTCCCTTAGGAGGGCCAATGAGCAGTTCTTC.

J is TRBJ1-2 and V is TRBV27; tentatively, D is TRBD1 (5 bases). Trimming stripped 4 bases from V and 0 bases from J, with 6 bases between. The V gene's germline CDR1 is MNHEY and CDR2 SMNVEV (reference sequence). This CDR3 region has 13 residues. The CDR3 DNA reads as TGTGCCAGCAGTTGGGGGGCTAACTATGGCTACACCTTC. Amino acids: CASSWGANYGYTF.

This sequence joins TRBV18 and TRBJ2-7, with 7 bases that match TRBD1. The CDR3 totals 15 residues. Looked up from germline, CDR1 is KGHSH and CDR2 is LQKENI. The V segment lost 3 bases and the J segment 3 bases; nucleotides outside the gene matches: 8. The CDR3 DNA reads TGTGCCAGCTCACCCTCGGCCGGGACAGACTACGAGCAGTACTTC. Translation gives CASSPSAGTDYEQYF. The variable domain in full, with the rest retrieved from reference TRBV18 and TRBJ2-7, is NAGVMQNPRHLVRRRGQEARLRCSPMKGHSHVYWYRQLPEEGLKFMVYLQKENIIDESGMPKERFSAEFPKEGPSILRIQQVVRGDSAAYFCASSPSAGTDYEQYFGPGTRLTVT.

The V gene is TRBV9, the J gene TRBJ1-3; the D is unclear. This CDR3 contains 16 residues. Trimming removed 4 bases at V and 0 bases at J, with 14 bases between. CDR1 and CDR2 (germline): SGDLS, YYNGEE. CDR3 in DNA: TGTGCCAGCAGCTACGGACGGGGAAGCTCTGGAAACACCATATATTTT. It codes for CASSYGRGSSGNTIYF.

The V and J genes are TRBV7-2 and TRBJ1-2, with 11 bases lining up with TRBD1. Germline V gene data show CDR1 as SGHTA and CDR2 as FQGNSA. The junction had 11 bases not matched to a gene; V was cut back by 5 bases and J by 9 bases. The CDR3 loop spans 15 amino acids. CDR3 nucleotide sequence: TGTGCCAGCAGCCCCGACGGGACAGGGGGACTGCGCTACACCTTC. Amino acid sequence: CASSPDGTGGLRYTF.

Worth noting for this clone: The same CDR3 arises from other DNA sequences in this sample as well. The chain is built from TRBV14 and TRBJ2-7; D remains ambiguous. Germline V lookup: CDR1 SGHDN, CDR2 FVKESK. V was pared by 0 bases and J by 6 bases, with 12 bases between. The CDR3 is 14 amino acids. CDR3 amino acids: CASSQEELTSEQYF. CDR3 nucleotides: TGTGCCAGCAGCCAAGAGGAGTTAACCTCCGAGCAGTACTTC.